The sequence of this T cell receptor (beta chain) was determined in a study of monozygotic twins with cystic fibrosis. Study as a whole: With roughly 16 PCR cycles, barcoded libraries came from roughly 2.9 micrograms of fragmented DNA.

Data came from immunoSEQ multiplex PCR; TCRdb stores just in-frame clones and leaves some out. The data contain around 30,000 clones, around 85% of them singletons. CDR1 MNHNS and CDR2 SASEGT come from the germline V gene. The CDR3 sequence is 13 residues long. V lost 3 bases, J lost 6 bases, and 12 bases lay in between. The sequenced material came from blood. The receptor's source is a girl aged 2 to 10 with cystic fibrosis. The chain has TRBV6-1 and TRBJ2-7, with no clear D. The CDR3 loop is CASSEMSRTEQYF. CDR3 bases: TGTGCCAGCAGTGAGATGTCACGGACCGAGCAGTACTTC.